The 19 T cell receptor beta chains presented below share a single source sample, sequenced in a study of blood T cell repertoires in COVID-19 (dated by TCRdb to 2018 to 2020). Libraries were constructed by the immunoSEQ multiplex PCR assay. Held by TCRdb, this immuneACCESS table contains in-frame sequences only and omits some clones. Under half of the omission traces to an unresolved V gene where checked; the cause of the rest is unknown. This sample comprises some 65,000 clones, 70% to 90% of them detected only once. Approximately 16% of the sample belongs to the ten largest clones. The sample comprised peripheral blood. These receptors were obtained from a man aged 35-49 years with COVID-19, enrolled during active disease.

The chain carries TRBV5-1 and TRBJ2-7; possible D gene TRBD1, 5 bases. The germline V gene encodes CDR1 SGHRS and CDR2 YFSETQ. This CDR3 has 14 residues. Trimming cost V 4 bases and J 2 bases, with 13 bases left between them. The CDR3, as DNA: TGCGCCAGCAGCCCTGACAGAGGCACCTACGAGCAGTACTTC. Its translation: CASSPDRGTYEQYF.

This chain links TRBV5-1 with TRBJ2-3; possibly TRBD1 for D (6 bases). Germline CDR1 SGHRS, CDR2 YFSETQ. The CDR3 is 15 residues long. V gave up 4 bases and J gave up 2 bases, with 14 bases separating them. In DNA form, the CDR3 reads TGCGCCAGCAGCGGGCCGGGACAAGCCACAGATACGCAGTATTTT. This codes for CASSGPGQATDTQYF.

V and J are TRBV19 and TRBJ2-2; TRBD1 is a possible D gene (5 bases). The CDR3 sequence is 18 residues long. Trimming shortened V by 6 bases and J by 4 bases, and 24 bases separated the two germline ends. Germline V gene sequence: CDR1 LNHDA, CDR2 SQIVND (reference sequence). CDR3 DNA: TGTGCCAGTAGGGTCCCCCTTTTTTCAGGGCAAGGCACCGGGGAGCTGTTTTTT. Amino acids: CASRVPLFSGQGTGELFF.

The chain carries TRBV11-2 and TRBJ2-3; 7 bases agree with TRBD1. The CDR3 contains 16 residues. CDR1 and CDR2 (germline): SGHAT, FQNNGV. V shed 5 bases and J 8 bases; nucleotides not matched to a gene: 16. The CDR3 coding sequence is TGTGCCAGCAGCACCACCGGACAGGAAGTGTTTGCTACGCAGTATTTT. Its translation: CASSTTGQEVFATQYF. Using reference TRBV11-2 and TRBJ2-3 for the parts outside the CDR3, the full variable domain is EAGVAQSPRYKIIEKRQSVAFWCNPISGHATLYWYQQILGQGPKLLIQFQNNGVVDDSQLPKDRFSAERLKGVDSTLKIQPAKLEDSAVYLCASSTTGQEVFATQYFGPGTRLTVL.

This sequence joins TRBV6-2 or TRBV6-3 and TRBJ1-1, with D possibly matching TRBD1 (6 bases). The CDR3 is made up of 11 amino acids. The germline V gene encodes CDR1 MNHEY and CDR2 SVGEGT. Trimming took 5 bases from V and 9 from J, leaving 10 bases between them. The CDR3 DNA follows: TGTGCCAGCAGTAAAGACAGGCAAGCTTTCTTT. It is translated as CASSKDRQAFF.

This clone was observed a single time. The V call is TRBV6-4, the J call TRBJ2-5; 7 bases line up with TRBD1. The length of the CDR3 is 15 residues. V gave up 6 bases and J gave up 3 bases; unmatched junction bases: 10. Germline CDR1 MRHNA, CDR2 SNTAGT. CDR3 coding DNA: TGTGCCAGCAGACGAACCGACAGGGTCAAAGAGACCCAGTACTTC. As protein: CASRRTDRVKETQYF.

In its sample, this clone was seen once. The chain carries TRBV4-1 and TRBJ1-2; 9 bases fit TRBD1. The V segment lost 0 bases and the J segment 3 bases; nucleotides outside the gene matches: 2. This CDR3 is built from 15 residues. Germline values: CDR1 MGHRA, CDR2 YSYEKL. DNA of the CDR3: TGCGCCAGCAGCCAAGATCGGACAGGGGACTATGGCTACACCTTC. It specifies CASSQDRTGDYGYTF.

This chain links TRBV2 with TRBJ2-3; 9 bases are a match to TRBD2. CDR1 is SNHLY, CDR2 FYNNEI, per germline. This CDR3 comprises 15 residues. Unmatched junction bases numbered 6, after V lost 5 bases and J lost 3 bases. For the CDR3, the DNA is TGTGCCAGCAGTCAGTATAGCGGGGGAACAGATACGCAGTATTTT. It is translated as CASSQYSGGTDTQYF. The entire variable domain, with the rest obtained from reference TRBV2 and TRBJ2-3, is as follows: EPEVTQTPSHQVTQMGQEVILRCVPISNHLYFYWYRQILGQKVEFLVSFYNNEISEKSEIFDDQFSVERPDGSNFTLKIRSTKLEDSAMYFCASSQYSGGTDTQYFGPGTRLTVL.

This clone has a single count. The V call is TRBV18, the J call TRBJ1-2; TRBD1 matches at 9 bases. V lost 5 bases and J lost 8; bases outside the gene matches: 6. Germline CDR1 and CDR2: KGHSH and LQKENI. The CDR3 has 13 amino acids. CDR3 coding DNA: TGTGCCAGCTCAGAGGGACAGGGCTTCGGCTACACCTTC. Translated, it gives CASSEGQGFGYTF.

The chain has TRBV7-9 and TRBJ1-4; D not certain. Germline V CDR1 and CDR2: SEHNR, FQNEAQ (reference sequence). The V end was cut by 2 bases, the J end by 5 bases, with 12 bases between. CDR3 size: 15 residues. The CDR3 DNA is TGTGCCAGCAGCTTAAAAGACAAATTAAATGAAAAACTGTTTTTT. The encoded protein is CASSLKDKLNEKLFF.

The V and J genes are TRBV5-4 and TRBJ2-1, with D perhaps TRBD1 (6 bases). Germline-derived CDR1 and CDR2 are SGHNT and YYREEE (reference sequence). V was cut by 4 bases and J by 1 base, with 15 bases left in between. This CDR3 contains 16 residues. The CDR3 DNA reads TGTGCCAGCAGCCTGGGACATTCCCGGTCCTACAATGAGCAGTTCTTC. Protein sequence: CASSLGHSRSYNEQFF.

This clone was found once. The chain combines TRBV19 with TRBJ1-3; D is unclear. Germline V CDR1 and CDR2: LNHDA, SQIVND (reference sequence). V dropped 5 bases and J dropped 0 bases, with 17 bases sitting between them. There are 17 residues in the CDR3. CDR3 DNA sequence: TGTGCCAGTAGTCTGTCAGCGGACGGTGACTCTGGAAACACCATATATTTT. Amino acids: CASSLSADGDSGNTIYF.

The chain is built from TRBV5-6 and TRBJ2-6; possible D gene TRBD2, 5 bases. V lost 2 bases, J lost 2 bases, and 8 bases lay in between. This CDR3 region has 15 residues. CDR1 is SGHDT, CDR2 YYEEEE, per germline. The CDR3, as DNA: TGTGCCAGCAGCTTTTCCGGGACTGGGGCCAACGTCCTGACTTTC. Its translation: CASSFSGTGANVLTF.

This clone was observed a single time. The V gene is TRBV5-1, the J gene TRBJ2-5; a weak D match, TRBD2 (6 bases). Per germline, CDR1 SGHRS and CDR2 YFSETQ. Deletions cut 6 bases from V and 0 bases from J, with 15 bases between. This CDR3 has 15 residues. This CDR3 reads CASTRSGGDQETQYF. For the CDR3, the DNA is TGCGCCAGCACTCGGAGTGGCGGGGACCAAGAGACCCAGTACTTC.

The rearrangement joins TRBV6-5 to TRBJ2-7, with 7 bases lining up with TRBD1. Per the germline V gene, CDR1 is MNHEY and CDR2 is SVGAGI. The trim removed 8 bases at V and 2 bases at J, leaving 3 bases unmatched. The CDR3 has 12 amino acids. This CDR3 is CASRDSAYEQYF. CDR3 in DNA: TGTGCCAGCCGGGACAGTGCCTACGAGCAGTACTTC.

This chain uses TRBV2 with TRBJ1-3; the match to TRBD1 covers 8 bases. CDR3 length: 15 amino acids. V gave up 6 bases and J gave up 1 base; unmatched junction bases: 5. CDR1 is SNHLY and CDR2 is FYNNEI in the germline V gene. CDR3 region: CASSLDRGSGNTIYF. The CDR3, as DNA: TGTGCCAGCAGCCTCGACAGGGGATCTGGAAACACCATATATTTT.

J is TRBJ2-2 and V is TRBV5-1; possible D gene TRBD2, 5 bases. Germline V lookup: CDR1 SGHRS, CDR2 YFSETQ. V was cut by 2 bases and J by 7 bases, with 12 bases left in between. This CDR3 region has 14 residues. The CDR3 DNA follows: TGCGCCAGCAGCTTTGAGGGTGCGAACGGGGAGCTGTTTTTT. Amino acids: CASSFEGANGELFF.

The sample holds a few counts of this clone. The chain combines TRBV5-1 with TRBJ1-1, with 7 bases matching TRBD1. The germline V gene has CDR1 SGHRS and CDR2 YFSETQ. The CDR3 loop spans 14 amino acids. Trimming cost V 8 bases and J 4 bases; bases outside gene matches: 11. CDR3 nucleotides: TGCGCCAGTCATGGGGACAGCAGAGCCACTGAAGCTTTCTTT. The encoded protein is CASHGDSRATEAFF. The full variable domain, in which reference TRBV5-1 and TRBJ1-1 provide the parts outside the CDR3, is KAGVTQTPRYLIKTRGQQVTLSCSPISGHRSVSWYQQTPGQGLQFLFEYFSETQRNKGNFPGRFSGRQFSNSRSEMNVSTLELGDSALYLCASHGDSRATEAFFGQGTRLTVV.

The chain joins TRBV19 to TRBJ1-3; D call uncertain. The CDR3 length is 14 residues. Germline CDR1 reads LNHDA; CDR2 reads SQIVND (reference sequence). The V and J ends lost 0 bases and 0 bases respectively, with 3 bases between them. The CDR3 DNA reads TGTGCCAGTAGTATAGACGTCTCTGGAAACACCATATATTTT. Translation gives CASSIDVSGNTIYF.